This TCR beta chain is drawn from a study of blood T cell repertoires in COVID-19 (dated by TCRdb to between 2020 and 2021). The study in broad terms: Samples from collaborators originated in the United States, Italy and Spain and spanned both the acute and convalescent phases of COVID-19. The prospective study material was composed of cDNA or gDNA derived from T cells, B-cell-depleted T cells, or PBMCs. Subjects who had been exposed to COVID-19, were actively infected with it, or had recovered from it provided the deeply sampled blood TCRbeta repertoires that made up the dataset. The repertoires were made available in a free public database intended to serve as a resource for research on the immune response to SARS-CoV-2. The samples were drawn from two sources: the first 160 participants of the ongoing ImmuneRACE study, and 1,000 to 1,500 subjects contributed by 6 global collaborators. Nearly every sample came with metadata listing a de-identified subject ID, COVID-19 status, age in years and sex. HLA class I and class II types, where available, came from metadata supplied by the sample provider rather than from assay-based typing.

TCRbeta CDR3 regions were amplified from genomic DNA using the immunoSEQ Assay, a bias-controlled multiplex PCR. In the original analysis: The number of nucleated cells in each sample was estimated by amplification of reference gene primers within the assay. To quantify the absolute abundance of each unique TCRbeta CDR3 rearrangement, sequence reads were collapsed and filtered. For each sample, productive Simpson clonality was calculated by taking the square root of Simpson's diversity index across productive rearrangements. TCRdb retrieved this table from immuneACCESS and kept in-frame rearrangements only. Not all clones are present; in checked studies, unresolved V genes account for under half, and no reason is known for the remainder. From that table come the V and J calls and clone size; the DNA was used to work out D and trimming. In this sample the table shows 150,000 to 200,000 clones, 65% to 80% of which occur a single time. In total, the top ten clones hold around a sixth of the sample.

Beyond this particular receptor, the publication reports: Clinical and demographic metadata were provided uncurated, with the amount varying by source and participant.

This clone showed up just once. It has no known antigen specificity. There are no base qualities to consult, and no much larger clone falls within one base. Participants in the prospective study were enrolled through a virtual design, were aged roughly 18 to 100 years, and lived in approximately 24 United States geographic areas. In the prospective study, cohorts were assigned on the basis of participant-reported clinical history obtained from a screening survey and a study questionnaire. In the prospective study, mobile phlebotomists collected whole blood, serum and a nasopharyngeal or oropharyngeal swab from each participant. Over a roughly two-month period, participants in the prospective study had the option of providing additional blood draws and questionnaires. Blood samples from the prospective study were shipped frozen or at room temperature prior to DNA extraction. The trim is 3 bases for V and 5 bases for J, with a gap of 10 bases between the germline ends. From its cysteine to its phenylalanine, the CDR3 spans 13 amino acids. Just the 39-base CDR3 DNA is kept, in frame starting at base 1.

This receptor was identified in a woman between 45 and 65 years old with acute COVID-19. The sample comprised PBMCs or T cells enriched from blood (not recorded which). Recombination connected TRBV12-3 or TRBV12-4 to TRBJ2-5; the D gene is perhaps TRBD2, from 5 matching bases. The DNA sequence is as follows: TGTGCCAGCAGTTTGGCGGGTTGGGAGACCCAGTACTTC. Translated, it reads CASSLAGWETQYF.